This T cell receptor beta chain appears in the sequencing data of a study of blood T cell repertoires in COVID-19. On the study more broadly: T cells, B-cell-depleted T cells, or PBMCs supplied cDNA or gDNA.

Assay: immunoSEQ multiplex PCR; the TCRdb copy retains only in-frame clones and omits some. Of under 200,000 clones in the sample, over 70% were seen once. This clone was found a few times. V was trimmed by 5 bases and J by 3 bases, leaving 10 bases between them. Germline V gives CDR1 SNHLY, CDR2 FYNNEI. The CDR3 has 13 amino acids. Clinical history as reported by participants underpinned cohort assignment. What was sequenced was PBMCs or T cells enriched from blood (not recorded which). The chain has TRBV2 and TRBJ2-5, with D perhaps matching TRBD2 (5 bases). The TCR originated in a woman in her fifties or sixties in a cohort exposed to, infected with or recovered from COVID-19 (not recorded which). As DNA, the CDR3 is TGTGCCAGCAGTTTTACTAGAGAAGAGACCCAGTACTTC. Amino acids: CASSFTREETQYF.